A single TCR beta chain is shown here with its context. Its target is not known. This entry belongs to a study of cytomegalovirus exposure and HLA in healthy donors. Findings and limits, study-wide: It was taken for granted in presence/absence analyses that sequencing depth across donors was roughly uniform. No immune exposure information besides CMV serostatus was available. Analysis was performed later, and it showed HLA-associated TCR beta chains to be more clonally expanded than equally common others.

Primers for the PCR totalled 60 Vbeta and 13 Jbeta. Libraries were prepared by immunoSEQ multiplex PCR; TCRdb keeps only in-frame clonotypes and omits some of them. This table holds about 160,000 clones, roughly 80% found once. Per germline, CDR1 SNHLY and CDR2 FYNNEI. V shed 3 bases and J shed 11 bases, with 16 bases lying between them. The CDR3 length is 13 residues. The origin of this receptor is a woman under 40 in good health and CMV-seropositive. V is TRBV2 and J is TRBJ1-1, with D unresolved. Sequenced input: PBMCs. Written as DNA, the CDR3 is TGTGCCAGCAGTGAGTCGGTGGGAGGATTCGCTTTCTTT. It codes for CASSESVGGFAFF.